The 25 T cell receptor beta chains below all came from one sample that was sequenced in a study of blood T cell repertoires in COVID-19. Produced via immunoSEQ multiplex PCR; TCRdb's table is partial and in-frame only. The table shows 130,000 to 150,000 clones, with nearly 90% occurring only once. The specimen was peripheral blood. These receptors were collected from a man between 70 and 80 years old with acute or convalescent COVID-19.

The rearrangement links TRBV4-1 to TRBJ2-2, with 12 bases aligning to TRBD2. The trim removed 0 bases at V and 6 bases at J, leaving 2 bases unmatched. The length of the CDR3 is 16 residues. CDR1 and CDR2 (germline): MGHRA, YSYEKL. The CDR3 DNA follows: TGCGCCAGCAGCCAAGAGCCTAGCGGGGGGGCCGGGGAGCTGTTTTTT. This sequence encodes CASSQEPSGGAGELFF.

The chain uses TRBV28 and TRBJ1-1; D may be TRBD1 (6 bases). Germline CDR1 is MDHEN and CDR2 is SYDVKM. V was trimmed by 5 bases and J by 0 bases, leaving 16 bases between them. The CDR3 has 16 residues. The CDR3 reads CASSRGDISLNTEAFF. DNA for the CDR3: TGTGCCAGCAGTCGAGGGGACATCTCGTTGAACACTGAAGCTTTCTTT.

CDR3 loop: CASSLGPSGRNYNEQFF. In DNA, the CDR3 is TGTGCCAGCAGCTTAGGACCCAGCGGGAGGAACTACAATGAGCAGTTCTTC. The chain employs TRBV7-2 and TRBJ2-1; TRBD2 matches at 9 bases. The CDR3 is 17 residues long. The ends lost 1 base at V and 3 bases at J; junction bases unmatched: 7. Germline CDR1 SGHTA, CDR2 FQGNSA. Drawing the rest from reference TRBV7-2 and TRBJ2-1, the complete variable domain is GAGVSQSPSNKVTEKGKDVELRCDPISGHTALYWYRQSLGQGLEFLIYFQGNSAPDKSGLPSDRFSAERTGGSVSTLTIQRTQQEDSAVYLCASSLGPSGRNYNEQFFGPGTRLTVL.

This chain links TRBV29-1 with TRBJ2-1, with 16 bases that match TRBD2. The germline gives CDR1 SQVTM, CDR2 ANQGSEA. The CDR3 totals 19 residues. V trimming: 1 base; J trimming: 12 bases; junction bases outside the gene matches: 18. This CDR3 reads CSVEASPGPGLAGGYGQFF. The DNA of the CDR3 is TGCAGCGTTGAAGCCTCTCCAGGGCCGGGACTAGCGGGAGGGTACGGGCAGTTCTTC.

This rearrangement joins TRBV10-2 to TRBJ2-1; D is ambiguous. The germline V gene has CDR1 WSHSY and CDR2 SAAADI. The CDR3 is 15 residues long. Trimming pared 0 bases from V and 1 base from J, leaving 7 bases between. The CDR3 loop reads CASSESWQSYNEQFF. The CDR3 DNA follows: TGCGCCAGCAGTGAGTCCTGGCAGTCCTACAATGAGCAGTTCTTC.

This chain connects TRBV2 to TRBJ2-1, with 9 positions matching TRBD1. V lost 7 bases to trimming and J lost 5 bases; unmatched junction nucleotides: 9. CDR1 is SNHLY and CDR2 is FYNNEI in the germline V gene. This CDR3 contains 15 residues. In nucleotides, the CDR3 is TGTGCCAGCACTAGATACGGGACAGGGAACAATGAGCAGTTCTTC. Its translation is CASTRYGTGNNEQFF. Using reference TRBV2 and TRBJ2-1 for the parts outside the CDR3, the full variable domain is EPEVTQTPSHQVTQMGQEVILRCVPISNHLYFYWYRQILGQKVEFLVSFYNNEISEKSEIFDDQFSVERPDGSNFTLKIRSTKLEDSAMYFCASTRYGTGNNEQFFGPGTRLTVL.

CDR3 bases: TGTGCCAGCAGCCCATCCTCGCTAGCGGCTAGCACAGATACGCAGTATTTT. It is translated as CASSPSSLAASTDTQYF. The chain recombines TRBV3-1 (or the pseudogene TRBV3-2) with TRBJ2-3, with 7 bases identical to TRBD2. This CDR3 spans 17 amino acids. V lost 4 bases to trimming and J lost 0 bases; unmatched junction nucleotides: 10. The germline CDR1 and CDR2 sequences are LGHDT and YNNKEL (reference sequence).

The chain carries TRBV12-3 or TRBV12-4 and TRBJ1-1, with D perhaps matching TRBD1 (5 bases). V was cut by 6 bases and J by 7 bases, with 12 bases left in between. The CDR3 loop spans 12 amino acids. The CDR3 bases are TGTGCCAGCAGCCCAGACAGAATTGAAGCTTTCTTT. Translating gives CASSPDRIEAFF.

This clone was detected a few times. The chain joins TRBV28 to TRBJ1-5; D is ambiguous. Germline lookup yields CDR1 MDHEN and CDR2 SYDVKM. The CDR3 totals 14 residues. With 2 bases removed from V and 9 bases from J, the gap between germline ends came to 14 bases. DNA of the CDR3: TGTGCCAGCAGTTTAGAAGGCACCAGGCTGCCCCAGCATTTT. Translation gives CASSLEGTRLPQHF. The variable domain in full, with the rest retrieved from reference TRBV28 and TRBJ1-5, is DVKVTQSSRYLVKRTGEKVFLECVQDMDHENMFWYRQDPGLGLRLIYFSYDVKMKEKGDIPEGYSVSREKKERFSLILESASTNQTSMYLCASSLEGTRLPQHFGDGTRLSIL.

This rearrangement joins TRBV6-2 or TRBV6-3 to TRBJ1-1, with D perhaps TRBD1 (6 bases). The V gene's germline CDR1 is MNHEY and CDR2 SVGEGT. V dropped 4 bases and J dropped 3 bases, with 15 bases sitting between them. This CDR3 region has 15 residues. The DNA for the CDR3 is TGTGCCAGCAGTTTAGGGGGGGGGAAGTACACTGAAGCTTTCTTT. This sequence encodes CASSLGGGKYTEAFF.

CDR3 region: CASSFVRQPQHF. CDR3 coding DNA: TGTGCCAGCAGTTTCGTTCGTCAGCCCCAGCATTTT. The chain joins TRBV12-3 or TRBV12-4 to TRBJ1-5; D remains unclear. The CDR3 contains 12 residues. Between the trimmed V and J ends, which lost 3 bases and 6 bases, there was a span of 6 bases.

There are a few counts of this clone. The rearrangement joins TRBV7-3 to TRBJ2-1, with 7 positions matching TRBD1. This CDR3 has 13 residues. The J segment lost 6 bases and the V segment lost 4 bases, leaving 3 bases of the junction unmatched. Germline V gene lookup returns CDR1 SGHTA and CDR2 FQGTGA. The CDR3 coding sequence is TGTGCCAGCAGCTCGGACAGGCTCAATGAGCAGTTCTTC. The encoded protein is CASSSDRLNEQFF.

This clone has just one count. V gene TRBV7-8 combines with J gene TRBJ1-2; no firm D call. From germline, CDR1 is SGHVS and CDR2 FQNEAQ. CDR3 length: 11 residues. With 3 bases removed from V and 6 bases from J, the gap between germline ends came to 5 bases. CDR3 protein: CASSFFDGYTF. As DNA, the CDR3 is TGTGCCAGCAGCTTTTTCGATGGCTACACCTTC.

This chain connects TRBV30 to TRBJ2-5, with D maybe TRBD2 (5 bases). Trimming took 2 bases from V and 5 from J, leaving 9 bases between them. CDR1 is GTSNPN, CDR2 SVGIG, per germline (reference sequence). This CDR3 has 12 amino acids. The CDR3 spells CAWSTRGETQYF. CDR3 nucleotides: TGTGCCTGGAGTACTAGAGGGGAGACCCAGTACTTC.

The chain links TRBV25-1 to TRBJ2-7, with D possibly matching TRBD2 (6 bases). Germline loops: CDR1 MGHDK, CDR2 SYGVNS. V was pared by 10 bases and J by 7 bases, with 20 bases between. CDR3 size: 13 residues. The CDR3 DNA sequence: TGTGCCACCCTATTCGGGACTGCGGGAGAGCAGTACTTC. This translates into CATLFGTAGEQYF.

The CDR3 DNA reads TGTGCCAGCAGCATGAGCAGGGACACTGAAGCTTTCTTT. Translating it yields CASSMSRDTEAFF. This chain joins TRBV7-9 and TRBJ1-1; TRBD1 might be the D (5 bases). This CDR3 region has 13 residues. Deletions cut 5 bases from V and 3 bases from J, with 10 bases between. CDR1 and CDR2 from the germline V gene are SEHNR and FQNEAQ (reference sequence).

This clone was detected only a few times. This chain uses TRBV10-2 with TRBJ1-5; a weak D match, TRBD1 (6 bases). Looked up from germline, CDR1 is WSHSY and CDR2 is SAAADI. The CDR3 has 13 residues. Trimming took 7 bases from V and 7 from J, leaving 14 bases between them. Here the CDR3 reads CASTEDRRQPQHF. DNA for the CDR3: TGCGCCAGCACCGAAGACAGGAGGCAGCCCCAGCATTTT.

The rearrangement uses TRBV28 and TRBJ1-6; D might be TRBD1 (6 bases). The CDR3 contains 15 residues. V dropped 9 bases and J dropped 3 bases, with 15 bases sitting between them. CDR1 MDHEN and CDR2 SYDVKM come from the germline V gene. CDR3: CASLGGQHYNSPLHF. CDR3 coding DNA: TGTGCCAGTCTGGGGGGGCAGCACTATAATTCACCCCTCCACTTT.

V gene TRBV4-1 combines with J gene TRBJ1-5; no definite D call. The V end lost 1 base, the J end lost 2 bases, and 9 bases lay between the germline ends. This CDR3 is 15 amino acids long. CDR1 and CDR2 (germline): MGHRA, YSYEKL. CDR3 sequence (DNA): TGCGCCAGCAGCCAAGGTATCTCGGGCAATCAGCCCCAGCATTTT. Protein sequence: CASSQGISGNQPQHF.

The chain employs TRBV27 and TRBJ1-5; the D gene is possibly TRBD1 (6 bases). From germline, CDR1 is MNHEY and CDR2 SMNVEV (reference sequence). The CDR3 runs 15 residues. Between the trimmed V and J ends, which lost 0 bases and 7 bases, there was a span of 13 bases. DNA for the CDR3: TGTGCCAGCAGTTTATCGAAGGGGGGGAGCCAGCCCCAGCATTTT. Amino acids: CASSLSKGGSQPQHF.

This clone was counted a single time. V is TRBV9 and J is TRBJ2-4, with D hard to call. Germline values: CDR1 SGDLS, CDR2 YYNGEE. The V and J ends lost 0 bases and 3 bases respectively, with 10 bases between them. This CDR3 spans 15 amino acids. The CDR3 protein is CASSVVPRSKNIQYF. In DNA form, the CDR3 reads TGTGCCAGCAGCGTAGTCCCACGGAGCAAAAACATTCAGTACTTC.

This clone was seen just once. The DNA for the CDR3 is TGTGCCAGCACCGAGGGCACAGATACGCAGTATTTT. It yields the protein CASTEGTDTQYF. The chain employs TRBV2 and TRBJ2-3, with D unclear. The CDR3 runs to 12 residues. From germline, CDR1 is SNHLY and CDR2 FYNNEI. Trimming took off 7 bases at V and 1 base at J, with 6 bases between the two ends. The whole variable domain, remainder taken from reference TRBV2 and TRBJ2-3, is EPEVTQTPSHQVTQMGQEVILRCVPISNHLYFYWYRQILGQKVEFLVSFYNNEISEKSEIFDDQFSVERPDGSNFTLKIRSTKLEDSAMYFCASTEGTDTQYFGPGTRLTVL.

This rearrangement joins TRBV5-4 to TRBJ1-1; D is perhaps TRBD1 (6 bases). Trimming removed 2 bases from V and 5 bases from J, with 10 bases in between. CDR1 is SGHNT, CDR2 YYREEE, per germline (reference sequence). This CDR3 is built from 13 residues. CDR3 nucleotide sequence: TGTGCCAGCAGCTTACAGGGTCCAACTGAAGCTTTCTTT. Translating gives CASSLQGPTEAFF.

This clone came up once. The genes are TRBV6-6 and TRBJ1-1; TRBD1 matches 7 bases. Trimming cost V 6 bases and J 8 bases; bases outside gene matches: 6. Per germline, CDR1 MNHNY and CDR2 SVGAGI (reference sequence). This CDR3 has 12 amino acids. CDR3 region: CASSLGTDEAFF. As DNA, the CDR3 is TGTGCCAGCAGCCTAGGGACAGACGAAGCTTTCTTT.

The DNA of the CDR3 is TGTGCCAGTAGTCCCGGGACAGGGTTTGGCCGCAACACTGAAGCTTTCTTT. This gives the protein CASSPGTGFGRNTEAFF. The chain carries TRBV19 and TRBJ1-1; TRBD1 matches 9 bases. The CDR3 is 17 residues long. CDR1 LNHDA and CDR2 SQIVND come from the germline V gene (reference sequence). Trimming at V came to 5 bases and at J to 2 bases, leaving 12 bases not matched to a gene. The complete variable domain, with remaining parts taken from reference TRBV19 and TRBJ1-1, reads DGGITQSPKYLFRKEGQNVTLSCEQNLNHDAMYWYRQDPGQGLRLIYYSQIVNDFQKGDIAEGYSVSREKKESFPLTVTSAQKNPTAFYLCASSPGTGFGRNTEAFFGQGTRLTVV.